Following are 12 T cell receptor beta chains from one sample sequenced in a study of T cell responses to AZD1222 COVID-19 vaccine. Clones were read by immunoSEQ multiplex PCR, and TCRdb kept only the in-frame ones, dropping some. The sample has tens of thousands of clones, 80% to 90% seen once. The source was peripheral blood, collected 28 days after the second AZD1222 dose. Receptors were obtained from an adult who received the AZD1222 COVID-19 vaccine.

This clone is categorized as large. V and J are TRBV7-9 and TRBJ2-7; D gene uncertain. V lost 1 base and J 5 bases, leaving 18 bases between the germline ends. The CDR3 has 16 residues. Germline V gives CDR1 SEHNR, CDR2 FQNEAQ (reference sequence). CDR3 loop: CASSLVGISPRDEQYF. The CDR3 nucleotides are TGTGCCAGCAGCTTAGTGGGGATTTCCCCTAGGGACGAGCAGTACTTC.

This sequence joins TRBV5-4 and TRBJ1-1; a possible D gene is TRBD1 (5 bases). CDR1 SGHNT and CDR2 YYREEE come from the germline V gene (reference sequence). The CDR3 contains 14 residues. V was clipped by 0 bases and J by 3 bases, with 9 bases between them. The CDR3 sequence: CASSLAWGDTEAFF. As DNA, the CDR3 is TGTGCCAGCAGCTTGGCTTGGGGGGACACTGAAGCTTTCTTT.

This clone was seen a few times. V and J are TRBV15 and TRBJ1-5; a possible D gene is TRBD1 (5 bases). Germline CDR1 reads LNHNV; CDR2 reads YYDKDF (reference sequence). Between the trimmed V and J ends, which lost 0 bases and 5 bases, there was a span of 11 bases. This CDR3 spans 15 amino acids. This CDR3 is CATSRDRGEHQPQHF. Here the CDR3 DNA reads TGTGCCACCAGCAGAGATCGGGGGGAGCATCAGCCCCAGCATTTT.

The chain recombines TRBV5-5 with TRBJ1-4; 8 bases map to TRBD1. CDR3 length: 14 amino acids. Germline V CDR1 and CDR2: SGHKS, YYEKEE (reference sequence). After removal of 3 bases from V and 8 bases from J, the junction contained 6 bases not matched to a gene. CDR3 DNA sequence: TGTGCCAGCAGCTGGGGGACAGGACCCGAAAAACTGTTTTTT. It encodes CASSWGTGPEKLFF.

The chain employs TRBV7-2 and TRBJ2-7; D uncertain. Trimming took 5 bases from V and 2 from J, leaving 13 bases between them. The CDR3 consists of 14 residues. Germline V gene lookup returns CDR1 SGHTA and CDR2 FQGNSA. CDR3 region: CASSPSLATYEQYF. DNA of the CDR3: TGTGCCAGCAGCCCCAGTTTGGCCACCTACGAGCAGTACTTC.

In this sample, this clone turned up a few times. This chain joins TRBV27 and TRBJ2-2, with D perhaps matching TRBD1 (5 bases). Germline lookup yields CDR1 MNHEY and CDR2 SMNVEV (reference sequence). Trimming shortened V by 2 bases and J by 6 bases, and 7 bases separated the two germline ends. The CDR3 is 13 amino acids. In nucleotides, the CDR3 is TGTGCCAGCAGTTTACAGGGTTCCGGGGAGCTGTTTTTT. Protein sequence: CASSLQGSGELFF.

In the case of this clone: The DNA is omitted, as the CDR3 cannot be located on it reliably, and the CDR3 follows TCRdb's listing. V gene TRBV5-1 combines with J gene TRBJ1-1. Germline CDR1 reads SGHRS; CDR2 reads YFSETQ. The CDR3 spans 14 residues, counting both ends. Here the CDR3 reads CASSLGGVFGEAFF.

The chain has TRBV24-1 and TRBJ2-1; TRBD2 matches at 10 bases. Germline lookup yields CDR1 KGHDR and CDR2 SFDVKD. V lost 1 base, J lost 7 bases, and 6 bases stayed unmatched. This CDR3 contains 16 residues. CDR3 loop: CATSDLAGGPGNEQFF. The CDR3 nucleotides read TGTGCCACCAGTGATTTAGCGGGAGGGCCGGGTAATGAGCAGTTCTTC.

In its sample, this clone was seen once. V and J are TRBV19 and TRBJ1-1, with D maybe TRBD1 (6 bases). The ends were cut back, 10 bases at V and 0 bases at J, with 12 bases in the middle. Germline CDR1 is LNHDA and CDR2 is SQIVND (reference sequence). The length of the CDR3 is 13 residues. The CDR3 region has the DNA TGTGCCACCCGGGACACCCTGAACACTGAAGCTTTCTTT. This encodes CATRDTLNTEAFF.

The chain combines TRBV6-5 with TRBJ2-7; the D gene is possibly TRBD2 (5 bases). The ends were cut back, 6 bases at V and 1 base at J, with 10 bases in the middle. Germline V gives CDR1 MNHEY, CDR2 SVGAGI. The CDR3 is made up of 13 amino acids. The CDR3 spells CASRRGSSYEQYV. The DNA of the CDR3 is TGTGCCAGCAGGAGAGGGTCTTCCTACGAGCAGTACGTC.

V usage is TRBV24-1 and J usage is TRBJ2-1, with unresolved D. Deletions cut 0 bases from V and 4 bases from J, with 3 bases between. Germline V gene sequence: CDR1 KGHDR, CDR2 SFDVKD. The CDR3 sequence is 13 residues long. The CDR3 protein is CATSDLPYNEQFF. In nucleotides, the CDR3 is TGTGCCACCAGTGATTTGCCTTACAATGAGCAGTTCTTC.

The chain combines TRBV10-3 with TRBJ2-7, with a tentative D call TRBD2 (6 bases). Deletions cut 3 bases from V and 1 base from J, with 16 bases between. Germline CDR1 is ENHRY and CDR2 is SYGVKD. This CDR3 contains 16 residues. This CDR3 is CAISDIVRGSSYEQYF. The CDR3, as DNA: TGTGCCATCAGTGATATTGTTCGGGGGTCATCCTACGAGCAGTACTTC.